This record covers a single TCR beta chain. Profiling relied on immunoSEQ multiplex PCR, and the TCRdb table lists in-frame clones only, not all of them. The sample has tens of thousands of clones; roughly four fifths are singletons. This sample is part of a study of OX40 agonist ivuxolimab in advanced cancers. The wider study: Given to patients was ivuxolimab, an agonistic anti-OX40 (CD134) antibody. A diagnosis of hepatocellular carcinoma, melanoma, renal cell or head and neck cancer was present in dose-escalation patients. There were three patients with partial responses, one having hepatocellular carcinoma and two cutaneous melanoma.

The ends were cut back, 3 bases at V and 10 bases at J, with 24 bases in the middle. Germline V lookup: CDR1 SGHAT, CDR2 FQNNGV. CDR3 length: 16 residues. Baseline was the first blood sampling point, followed by cycle 4 day 1 and cycle 7 day 1. This TCR was recovered from an adult with an advanced solid tumor such as melanoma, head and neck, liver or kidney cancer. The specimen was CD4+ or CD8+ T cells sorted from blood, collected in a trial of the OX40 agonist ivuxolimab. J is TRBJ1-2 and V is TRBV11-2, with D unclear. CDR3: CASSFLPGWELLDYTF. The CDR3 DNA reads as TGTGCCAGCAGCTTCCTGCCGGGGTGGGAACTCCTAGACTACACCTTC.